This TCR beta chain was found in a study of blood T cell repertoires in COVID-19. Overall study: Researchers got acute and convalescent COVID-19 samples from the United States, Italy and Spain. From T cells, B-cell-depleted T cells, or PBMCs came the material, which was cDNA or gDNA.

The length of the CDR3 is 18 residues. Germline CDR1 MDHEN, CDR2 SYDVKM. Trimming shortened V by 11 bases and J by 4 bases, and 27 bases separated the two germline ends. Generated by immunoSEQ multiplex PCR, the TCRdb table keeps only in-frame clones and is missing some. The table records about 220,000 clones, 80% to 90% of them present only once. The sample was PBMCs or T cells enriched from blood (not recorded which). The chain uses TRBV28 and TRBJ1-6; D might be TRBD1 (5 bases). The sequence came from a woman younger than 35 in a cohort exposed to, infected with or recovered from COVID-19 (not recorded which). CDR3 nucleotides: TGTGCCTGGGCGGCGGGACGGGGTTTGGTATCGTATAATTCACCCCTCCACTTT. As protein: CAWAAGRGLVSYNSPLHF. Complete variable domain (other parts from reference TRBV28 and TRBJ1-6): DVKVTQSSRYLVKRTGEKVFLECVQDMDHENMFWYRQDPGLGLRLIYFSYDVKMKEKGDIPEGYSVSREKKERFSLILESASTNQTSMYLCAWAAGRGLVSYNSPLHFGNGTRLTVT.